This note documents a single TCR beta chain sequence. Antigen unknown. TCRdb keeps only in-frame clones here, not all; method: immunoSEQ multiplex PCR. The sample comprises 150,000 or so clones, around 92% of which are singletons, and less than 1.3% rests with the top ten. The data were taken from a study of T cell responses to AZD1222 COVID-19 vaccine. Study-level points and caveats: Seropositivity was recorded at baseline in only a handful of AZD1222 recipients. Breadth and depth of Spike-specific TCRs rose after two AZD1222 doses.

This CDR3 spans 14 amino acids. V was cut by 5 bases and J by 0 bases, with 10 bases left in between. Germline V gene sequence: CDR1 SGHAT, CDR2 FQNNGV. The V gene is TRBV11-2, the J gene TRBJ2-5; tentative D call: TRBD1 (6 bases). Sequenced here: peripheral blood, sampled 28 days after the second AZD1222 dose. The clonotype was recovered from an adult who received the AZD1222 COVID-19 vaccine. The CDR3 loop is CASSGAGDQETQYF. The CDR3 DNA sequence: TGTGCCAGCAGCGGGGCAGGGGACCAAGAGACCCAGTACTTC.